These T cell receptor beta chains were read from a single sample in a study of beta chain features in type 1 diabetes. Data came from immunoSEQ multiplex PCR; TCRdb stores just in-frame clones and leaves some out. The sample gives 200,000 to 300,000 clones, roughly 20% of which show up once; 0.028% is in the top ten. Sample: naive CD4+ T cells from blood. The source of these receptors is a woman aged 40 to 50 with type 1 diabetes. CDR3s include the opening cysteine and the closing phenylalanine or tryptophan. Each record gives: V gene, J gene, D gene, clone size, CDR3 DNA, CDR3 protein. D genes are given only for firm matches. Some rows mark clone size as missing; the rest say once, few, many or name a class of expanded clone.

TRBV29-1	TRBJ1-3	TRBD1	few	TGCAGCGTTGTCGGCAGGGGGGCTGGAAACACCATATATTTT	CSVVGRGAGNTIYF
TRBV19	TRBJ2-1	TRBD1	NA	TGTGCCAGTAGTGCCCTCCCGGGACAGGGGTTCCATGAGCAGTTCTTC	CASSALPGQGFHEQFF
TRBV7-9	TRBJ2-7	TRBD1	NA	TGTGCCAGCAGCAAAGACGGGACAGGGAGGACCTACGAGCAGTACTTC	CASSKDGTGRTYEQYF
TRBV29-1	TRBJ2-7	TRBD2	NA	TGCAGCGCAGGACTAGCGGGCTCCTACGAGCAGTACTTC	CSAGLAGSYEQYF
TRBV7-2	TRBJ2-3	NA	NA	TGTGCCAGCAGCTTACAGGGGAACCGCGGAGATACGCAGTATTTT	CASSLQGNRGDTQYF
TRBV18	TRBJ1-5	TRBD1	NA	TGTGCCAGCTCACCAGCACAGGGGAATCAGCCCCAGCATTTT	CASSPAQGNQPQHF
TRBV4-3	TRBJ2-1	TRBD2	few	TGCGCCAGCAGCCAAGCTGCGACTAGCCACAATGAGCAGTTCTTC	CASSQAATSHNEQFF
TRBV7-2	TRBJ2-5	TRBD2	NA	TGTGCCAGCAGATCGGGACTAGCGGGAGAGACCCAGTACTTC	CASRSGLAGETQYF
TRBV9	TRBJ1-2	NA	NA	TGTGCCAGCAGCGTAGCGGGTTACTATGGCTACACCTTC	CASSVAGYYGYTF
TRBV2	TRBJ2-2	NA	few	TGTGCCAGCAGGCCCGACAGTTACACCGGGGAGCTGTTTTTT	CASRPDSYTGELFF
TRBV28	TRBJ1-5	NA	few	TGTGCCAGCAGCCCAGGGAGGAGGCAGCCCCAGCATTTT	CASSPGRRQPQHF
TRBV29-1	TRBJ2-7	NA	few	TGCAGCGTTGAAGATCTCGGCAGGGCGGTAGGAGAGCAGTACTTC	CSVEDLGRAVGEQYF
TRBV14	TRBJ1-2	NA	few	TGTGCCAGCAGCCAAGAATCGGGGGTTTCCTATGGCTACACCTTC	CASSQESGVSYGYTF
TRBV19	TRBJ2-7	TRBD1	NA	TGTGCCAGTAGTATCAGGGGACAGGCTCCTATCTACGAGCAGTACTTC	CASSIRGQAPIYEQYF
TRBV30	TRBJ1-5	NA	few	TGTGCCTGGACCGGGACAAGTGAAGATCAGCCCCAGCATTTT	CAWTGTSEDQPQHF
TRBV5-4	TRBJ2-1	TRBD2	few	TGTGCCAGCAGCTTGTCGGGGCGGGGGGGAAACAATGAGCAGTTCTTC	CASSLSGRGGNNEQFF
TRBV5-4	TRBJ2-5	NA	NA	TGTGCCAGCAGCTTAGCGCAGGGAAGCCCCGGGGAGACCCAGTACTTC	CASSLAQGSPGETQYF
TRBV5-1	TRBJ2-3	TRBD2	few	TGCGCCAGCAGCCCGGGGACTAGCAGGACAGATACGCAGTATTTT	CASSPGTSRTDTQYF
TRBV19	TRBJ2-1	NA	few	TGTGCCAGTAGTATCCCGGGGAATGAGCAGTTCTTC	CASSIPGNEQFF
TRBV28	TRBJ2-3	NA	NA	TGTGCCAGCAGATTGCAGGCCACAGATACGCAGTATTTT	CASRLQATDTQYF
TRBV9	TRBJ2-7	NA	NA	TGTGCCAGCAGCGTAGGAGGCGGCAGGGGATCCGAGCAGTACTTC	CASSVGGGRGSEQYF
TRBV28	TRBJ2-7	TRBD2	NA	TGTGCCAGCAGCCAGACTAGCGGGCCCTCCTACGAGCAGTACTTC	CASSQTSGPSYEQYF
TRBV9	TRBJ1-1	NA	NA	TGTGCCAGCAGCGCCCCCCCTCCCGGGGTCAACACTGAAGCTTTCTTT	CASSAPPPGVNTEAFF
TRBV14	TRBJ2-1	NA	NA	TGTGCCAGCAGCCCTCCAGCGGGTAGCTCCTACAATGAGCAGTTCTTC	CASSPPAGSSYNEQFF
TRBV7-9	TRBJ2-4	TRBD1	few	TGTGCCAGCAGGCCGGGACAGGGAAACATTCAGTACTTC	CASRPGQGNIQYF
TRBV4-2	TRBJ2-5	NA	few	TGTGCCAGCAGCCAAGAAATCGGGGGAGAGACCCAGTACTTC	CASSQEIGGETQYF
TRBV2	TRBJ2-7	NA	NA	TGTGCCAGCAGTGTTTTAGAGGCCTACGAGCAGTACTTC	CASSVLEAYEQYF
TRBV29-1	TRBJ2-4	TRBD2	few	TGCAGCGTAATAGCGGGAGGTAAAAACATTCAGTACTTC	CSVIAGGKNIQYF
TRBV4-3	TRBJ2-3	TRBD2	NA	TGCGCCAGCAGCCAGGTTAGCGGGAGGGCCCCAGATACGCAGTATTTT	CASSQVSGRAPDTQYF